The next 17 T cell receptor beta chains were all read from a single sample in a study of identical twins. TCRdb fed the 5' RACE reads into MiXCR, producing one record per CDR3 protein. The sample holds approximately 630,000 distinct CDR3 sequences, around 7.4% seen once. Separately, the same data were catalogued under a study of yellow fever vaccine responses in identical twins.

The source material was PBMCs. Source of these receptors: a woman between 18 and 29 years old in good health.

This clonotype occurred a few times. The rearrangement uses TRBV28 and TRBJ2-1; the match to TRBD2 covers 12 bases. J was trimmed by 8 bases and V by 3 bases; bases with no gene match: 8. Per germline, CDR1 MDHEN and CDR2 SYDVKM. CDR3 length equals 16 residues. The CDR3, as DNA: TGTGCCAGCAGTTTCCTAGCGGGAGGGTTTATACATGAGCAGTTCTTC. This translates into CASSFLAGGFIHEQFF.

In its sample, this clonotype was seen many times. The chain uses TRBV7-2 and TRBJ2-1, with D perhaps matching TRBD1 (6 bases). Germline CDR1 and CDR2: SGHTA and FQGNSA. V gave up 3 bases and J gave up 5 bases, with 8 bases separating them. The CDR3 is 13 residues long. The CDR3 spells CASSFNRDNEQFF. In DNA, the CDR3 is TGTGCCAGCAGCTTCAACAGGGACAATGAGCAGTTCTTC. The entire variable domain, with the rest obtained from reference TRBV7-2 and TRBJ2-1, is as follows: GAGVSQSPSNKVTEKGKDVELRCDPISGHTALYWYRQSLGQGLEFLIYFQGNSAPDKSGLPSDRFSAERTGGSVSTLTIQRTQQEDSAVYLCASSFNRDNEQFFGPGTRLTVL.

The CDR3 loop is CASSSLAGAMEQYF. DNA of the CDR3: TGTGCCAGCAGCTCCCTAGCGGGTGCCATGGAGCAGTACTTC. The rearrangement joins TRBV5-5 to TRBJ2-7, with TRBD2 identical over 8 bases. Germline trimming cut 3 bases from V and 7 bases from J; bases unmatched to any gene: 9. The CDR3 runs 14 residues. Germline CDR1 is SGHKS and CDR2 is YYEKEE (reference sequence).

This clonotype has ten or more counts. This chain joins TRBV12-3 or TRBV12-4 and TRBJ2-6; D may match TRBD1 or TRBD2 (5 bases each). The CDR3 runs 17 residues. Trimming cost V 2 bases and J 2 bases, with 13 bases left between them. This CDR3 is CASSLLVGDPGANVLTF. The CDR3 coding sequence is TGTGCCAGCAGTTTATTGGTTGGGGACCCTGGGGCCAACGTCCTGACTTTC.

This clonotype was counted only a few times. J is TRBJ2-2 and V is TRBV10-3; tentative D call: TRBD1 (6 bases). The CDR3 runs to 15 residues. Looked up from germline, CDR1 is ENHRY and CDR2 is SYGVKD. The V and J ends lost 4 bases and 3 bases respectively, with 12 bases between them. In nucleotides, the CDR3 is TGTGCCATCAGTGTTGAGCCAGGGGACACCGGGGAGCTGTTTTTT. It translates to CAISVEPGDTGELFF.

This sequence joins TRBV3-1 and TRBJ2-7; no clear D gene. With 1 base removed from V and 6 bases from J, the gap between germline ends came to 19 bases. Germline loops: CDR1 LGHDT, CDR2 YNNKEL (reference sequence). The CDR3 covers 16 residues. The CDR3 here is CASSQGFGSLLGEQYF. CDR3 nucleotide sequence: TGTGCCAGCAGCCAAGGGTTCGGATCCCTACTTGGCGAGCAGTACTTC.

The V call is TRBV14, the J call TRBJ2-3; D might be TRBD2 (5 bases). The V end was cut by 1 base, the J end by 6 bases, with 8 bases between. This CDR3 is built from 13 residues. The germline CDR1 and CDR2 sequences are SGHDN and FVKESK. CDR3 nucleotides: TGTGCCAGCAGCCAAGGAGCGGCGGATACGCAGTATTTT. Translated, it gives CASSQGAADTQYF. The full variable domain, with the rest looked up from reference TRBV14 and TRBJ2-3, is EAGVTQFPSHSVIEKGQTVTLRCDPISGHDNLYWYRRVMGKEIKFLLHFVKESKQDESGMPNNRFLAERTGGTYSTLKVQPAELEDSGVYFCASSQGAADTQYFGPGTRLTVL.

The rearrangement links TRBV20-1 to TRBJ2-1; TRBD2 matches at 7 bases. The CDR3 runs to 16 residues. Germline trimming cut 5 bases from V and 5 bases from J; bases unmatched to any gene: 15. From germline, CDR1 is DFQATT and CDR2 SNEGSKA (reference sequence). Here the CDR3 reads CSAHGPSGALDNEQFF. CDR3 sequence (DNA): TGCAGTGCTCATGGCCCTAGCGGAGCGCTAGACAATGAGCAGTTCTTC.

The sample holds a few counts of this clonotype. The chain uses TRBV11-2 and TRBJ2-5, with 8 bases fitting TRBD2. Germline V gives CDR1 SGHAT, CDR2 FQNNGV. CDR3 length: 17 residues. The V gene end was trimmed by 5 bases and the J gene end by 2 bases; junction bases not matched to a gene: 13. Here the CDR3 DNA reads TGTGCCAGCAGCCTTACTTGGGGCGGGGGGCCACAAGAGACCCAGTACTTC. Protein sequence: CASSLTWGGGPQETQYF. Looking up the rest from reference TRBV11-2 and TRBJ2-5 gives the full variable domain: EAGVAQSPRYKIIEKRQSVAFWCNPISGHATLYWYQQILGQGPKLLIQFQNNGVVDDSQLPKDRFSAERLKGVDSTLKIQPAKLEDSAVYLCASSLTWGGGPQETQYFGPGTRLLVL.

Many counts were recorded for this clonotype. The chain links TRBV12-3 or TRBV12-4 to TRBJ1-1; D not certain. Trimming took off 4 bases at V and 4 bases at J, with 13 bases between the two ends. The length of the CDR3 is 14 residues. CDR3 DNA sequence: TGTGCCAGCAGTTCCCGGGAGTACATCACTGAAGCTTTCTTT. Translation: CASSSREYITEAFF.

The rearrangement joins TRBV12-3 or TRBV12-4 to TRBJ2-5; 8 bases agree with TRBD2. This CDR3 is 15 amino acids long. V shed 7 bases and J 2 bases; nucleotides not matched to a gene: 9. CDR3 nucleotides: TGTGCCAGCACCCTCGGCGGACTAGCTCAAGAGACCCAGTACTTC. This encodes CASTLGGLAQETQYF.

The chain recombines TRBV3-1 with TRBJ2-3; 14 bases map to TRBD2. The CDR3 loop spans 19 amino acids. Germline trimming cut 5 bases from V and 0 bases from J; bases unmatched to any gene: 10. The germline V gene has CDR1 LGHDT and CDR2 YNNKEL (reference sequence). The CDR3 nucleotides read TGTGCCAGCAGCTCAACCGGGACTAGCGGGGGTTATAGCACAGATACGCAGTATTTT. Amino acids: CASSSTGTSGGYSTDTQYF.

This clonotype occurred many times. The chain is built from TRBV5-1 and TRBJ1-1, with 12 bases lining up with TRBD1. CDR1 and CDR2 from the germline V gene are SGHRS and YFSETQ. Germline trimming cut 4 bases from V and 6 bases from J; bases unmatched to any gene: 4. The CDR3 is made up of 14 amino acids. CDR3 in DNA: TGCGCCAGCAGCACCCGGGACAGGGGGCCTGAAGCTTTCTTT. Amino acid sequence: CASSTRDRGPEAFF.

This clonotype was seen more than once but under ten times. The rearrangement links TRBV12-3 or TRBV12-4 to TRBJ1-6; the match to TRBD1 covers 8 bases. V dropped 6 bases and J dropped 7; count of bases not matched to a gene: 5. This CDR3 spans 14 amino acids. CDR3 loop: CASRLTGVNSPLHF. The CDR3 DNA is TGTGCCAGCAGGTTGACAGGGGTCAATTCACCCCTCCACTTT.

This clonotype was recorded a few times. This rearrangement joins TRBV7-9 to TRBJ2-3; D unclear. Trimming took off 2 bases at V and 6 bases at J, with 6 bases between the two ends. The germline gives CDR1 SEHNR, CDR2 FQNEAQ (reference sequence). This CDR3 is 12 amino acids long. The CDR3 sequence is CASSLHSDTQYF. The CDR3 DNA is TGTGCCAGCAGCTTACACTCCGATACGCAGTATTTT.

This clonotype was seen only a few times. The chain uses TRBV3-1 and TRBJ2-3, with 9 bases that match TRBD2. CDR3 length: 18 amino acids. The V gene's germline CDR1 is LGHDT and CDR2 YNNKEL (reference sequence). The junction had 14 bases not matched to a gene; V was cut back by 1 base and J by 6 bases. The DNA of the CDR3 is TGTGCCAGCAGCCAAGTGGGAAGTAGCGGGAGCGTCGGGGATACGCAGTATTTT. Encoded protein: CASSQVGSSGSVGDTQYF.

The V gene is TRBV7-9, the J gene TRBJ2-5; tentative D call: TRBD2 (6 bases). This CDR3 has 16 residues. Germline CDR1 SEHNR, CDR2 FQNEAQ (reference sequence). V lost 0 bases and J lost 5, with 16 bases in between. The CDR3 sequence: CASSLAGTLRGETQYF. The CDR3 DNA reads TGTGCCAGCAGCTTAGCCGGGACCCTCCGGGGGGAGACCCAGTACTTC.